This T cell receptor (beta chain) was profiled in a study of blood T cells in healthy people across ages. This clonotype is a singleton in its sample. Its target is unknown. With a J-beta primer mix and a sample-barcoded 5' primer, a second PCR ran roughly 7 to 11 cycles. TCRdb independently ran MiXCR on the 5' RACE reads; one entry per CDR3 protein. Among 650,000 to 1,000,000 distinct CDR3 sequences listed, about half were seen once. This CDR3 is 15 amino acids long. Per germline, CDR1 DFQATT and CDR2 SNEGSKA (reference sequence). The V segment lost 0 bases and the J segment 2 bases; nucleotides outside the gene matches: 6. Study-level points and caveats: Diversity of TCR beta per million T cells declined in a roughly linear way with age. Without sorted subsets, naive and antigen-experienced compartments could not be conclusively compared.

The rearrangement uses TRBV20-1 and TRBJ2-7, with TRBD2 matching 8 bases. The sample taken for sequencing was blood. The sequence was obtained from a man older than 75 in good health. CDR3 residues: CSARDLHGGAYEQYF. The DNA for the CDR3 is TGCAGTGCTAGAGATCTACACGGGGGGGCCTACGAGCAGTACTTC.